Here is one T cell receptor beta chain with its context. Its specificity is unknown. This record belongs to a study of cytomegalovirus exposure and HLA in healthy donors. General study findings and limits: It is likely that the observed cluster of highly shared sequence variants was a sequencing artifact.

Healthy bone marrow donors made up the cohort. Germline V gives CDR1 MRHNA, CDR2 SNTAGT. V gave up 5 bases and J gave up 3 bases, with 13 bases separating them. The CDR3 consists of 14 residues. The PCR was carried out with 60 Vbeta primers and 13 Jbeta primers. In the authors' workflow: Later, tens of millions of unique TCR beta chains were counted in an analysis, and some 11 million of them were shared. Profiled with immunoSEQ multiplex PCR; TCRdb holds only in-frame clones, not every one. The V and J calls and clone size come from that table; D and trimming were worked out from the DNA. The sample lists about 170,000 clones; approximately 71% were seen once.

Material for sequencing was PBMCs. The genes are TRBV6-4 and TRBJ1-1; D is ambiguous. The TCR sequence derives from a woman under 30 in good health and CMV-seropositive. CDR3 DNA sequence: TGTGCCAGCAGTTCTCTACCAGGTCACACTGAAGCTTTCTTT. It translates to CASSSLPGHTEAFF.